This T cell receptor beta chain appears in the sequencing data of a study of blood T cell repertoires in COVID-19. Seattle's enrolled individuals joined amid active infection and were then monitored longitudinally. Methods used by the authors: Reference gene primer amplification yielded estimated nucleated cell counts. Measured with immunoSEQ multiplex PCR; TCRdb has only the in-frame clones, and not every one. V, J and clone size reflect that table, while D and trimming were determined from the DNA. The sample holds tens of thousands of clones, under 90% seen once. Trimming removed 6 bases from V and 5 bases from J, with 10 bases in between. This CDR3 has 13 residues. Germline CDR1 is SEHNR and CDR2 is FQNEAQ (reference sequence).

This receptor was identified in a man aged 80 or over with COVID-19, enrolled during active disease. J is TRBJ2-2 and V is TRBV7-9; D may be TRBD2 (6 bases). Sequenced material: peripheral blood. CDR3 sequence (DNA): TGTGCCAGCAGAGCAGGGAGGACCGGGGAGCTGTTTTTT. Translated, it gives CASRAGRTGELFF.